The sequence of this T cell receptor beta chain was determined in a study of T cells after yellow fever vaccination. A 5'RACE template-switching step, the method used to make TCR cDNA, added a universal primer site and UMIs. TCRdb re-called the 5' RACE reads with MiXCR, one entry per CDR3 protein. The sample has 610,000 or so distinct CDR3 sequences; more than 9% are singletons. Study-level results: A small proportion of clonotypes was detected in both the CD4 and CD8 compartments.

V was clipped by 2 bases and J by 6 bases, with 5 bases between them. The germline V gene encodes CDR1 SQVTM and CDR2 ANQGSEA. This CDR3 spans 11 amino acids. This clonotype came up a few times. Its target is not known. Sequencing was performed on PBMCs, taken on the day of the yellow fever booster vaccination. The rearrangement joins TRBV29-1 to TRBJ2-1; D is unresolved. This TCR was recovered from a man under 40 who received the YFV17D yellow fever vaccine. The CDR3 DNA is TGCAGCGTTGAATGGGGCAATGAGCAGTTCTTC. It is translated as CSVEWGNEQFF.